This record concerns one T cell receptor (beta chain) sequence. This record belongs to a study of blood T cell repertoires in COVID-19. Study-wide context: Some COVID-19 samples were acute and others convalescent; all came from the United States, Italy and Spain. T cells, B-cell-depleted T cells, or PBMCs provided the cDNA or gDNA that served as material.

As originally analysed: Amplifying reference gene primers gave estimates of nucleated cell counts. Repertoires were generated with immunoSEQ multiplex PCR, while TCRdb's copy carries only in-frame clones and drops some. The V and J calls and clone size were taken over from that table, and D and trimming were inferred from the DNA. This table holds around 140,000 clones, approximately 78% found once. Trimming pared 6 bases from V and 4 bases from J, leaving 24 bases between. The CDR3 is 17 amino acids. The sequencing sample was made of peripheral blood. This sequence originates from a human donor with acute or convalescent COVID-19. The donor label of this sample is uncertain. The chain links TRBV23-1 to TRBJ1-2; D unresolved. TRBV23-1 is an ORF; its function is uncertain. CDR3 protein: CASRPSTWHPISYGYTF. The CDR3 DNA reads as TGCGCCAGCAGGCCTTCAACGTGGCACCCGATTTCCTATGGCTACACCTTC.